The entry that follows covers one T cell receptor beta chain sequence. Its antigen is unidentified. Germline-derived CDR1 and CDR2 are MDHEN and SYDVKM. CDR3 length: 15 amino acids. The V gene end was trimmed by 6 bases and the J gene end by 10 bases; junction bases not matched to a gene: 10. This sample is drawn from a study of cytomegalovirus exposure and HLA in healthy donors. Overall study findings and caveats: With high specificity and sensitivity, the classifier reportedly diagnosed cytomegalovirus status.

Clones were read by immunoSEQ multiplex PCR, and TCRdb kept only the in-frame ones, dropping some. Of over 70,000 clones listed, about 93% were seen once; the top ten hold roughly 0.6%. The clonotype comes from a young woman in good health and CMV-seronegative. The material sequenced was PBMCs. The chain carries TRBV28 and TRBJ1-4; 11 bases line up with TRBD1. CDR3 bases: TGTGCCAGCAGACGAATGGGGACAGGGGGTGGAAAACTGTTTTTT. Its translation: CASRRMGTGGGKLFF.